The clone carrying this T cell receptor beta chain occurred once. Its antigen is still unknown. The sample comes from a study of blood T cells in healthy people across ages. Overall study: Template switching picked up about one barcoded beta molecule for each two T cells. Findings and limits, study-wide: A greater number of naive CD4+ cells and higher diversity distinguished long-lived donors from aged donors.

Every sample gave at least 5 micrograms of total RNA when it was extracted. A sample-barcoded 5' primer and a J-beta primer mix were used in a second PCR of roughly 7 to 11 cycles. Every single cDNA molecule received a tag from a template-switch adaptor with 12 random nucleotides. TCRdb reprocessed the 5' RACE reads with MiXCR, giving one entry per CDR3 protein. The sample lists about 640,000 distinct CDR3 sequences; under 70% were seen once. Trimming removed 4 bases from V and 8 bases from J, with 12 bases in between. CDR1 is MDHEN, CDR2 SYDVKM, per germline. The CDR3 length is 13 residues. The chain couples TRBV28 to TRBJ2-4; possibly TRBD2 for D (6 bases). This receptor was taken from a man between 60 and 75 years old in good health. The material sequenced was blood. This CDR3 is CASSSRLVDIQYF. CDR3 DNA sequence: TGTGCCAGCAGTTCTCGACTAGTTGACATTCAGTACTTC.